The 21 T cell receptor beta chains below were found in one sample sequenced in a study of Graves' ophthalmopathy and Graves' hyperthyroidism. The authors amplified TCR beta CDR3 regions, and they did so from RNA transcripts for repertoire sequencing. An initial RT-PCR round employing HTBI primers preceded a second-round multiplex PCR. Using its own MiXCR run on the multiplex PCR reads, TCRdb lists one record per CDR3 protein. Of around 660,000 distinct CDR3 sequences listed, 35% to 50% are singletons. The sample comprised peripheral blood. These receptors came from an adult man with Graves' ophthalmopathy.

CDR3 bases: TGCGCCAGCAGCTTGGCAGGGGGAACCAACTACGAGCAGTACTTC. Protein sequence: CASSLAGGTNYEQYF. The chain joins TRBV5-1 to TRBJ2-7; TRBD1 aligns across 7 bases. CDR1 and CDR2 from the germline V gene are SGHRS and YFSETQ. CDR3 size: 15 residues. V gave up 0 bases and J gave up 3 bases; unmatched junction bases: 6.

This chain connects TRBV11-2 to TRBJ2-7, with TRBD2 identical over 14 bases. V lost 4 bases to trimming and J lost 3 bases; unmatched junction nucleotides: 2. Germline V gene sequence: CDR1 SGHAT, CDR2 FQNNGV. The CDR3 is 15 residues long. The chain's CDR3 is CASSWTSGRHYEQYF. The CDR3 DNA sequence: TGTGCCAGCAGCTGGACTAGCGGGAGGCACTACGAGCAGTACTTC.

This clonotype was seen repeatedly, ten times or more. J is TRBJ1-1 and V is TRBV10-3; D uncertain. The CDR3 covers 14 residues. Germline CDR1 ENHRY, CDR2 SYGVKD. V lost 4 bases and J 1 base, leaving 10 bases between the germline ends. The chain's CDR3 is CAISGNSQNTEAFF. In DNA form, the CDR3 reads TGTGCCATCAGTGGTAACAGTCAGAACACTGAAGCTTTCTTT.

This chain uses TRBV10-3 with TRBJ2-1; D gene uncertain. In germline, CDR1 is ENHRY, CDR2 SYGVKD. V lost 5 bases, J lost 4 bases, and 12 bases lay in between. This CDR3 contains 14 residues. This chain's CDR3 is CAISRAEWYNEQFF. The DNA for the CDR3 is TGTGCCATCAGTCGGGCAGAATGGTACAATGAGCAGTTCTTC.

V and J are TRBV6-6 and TRBJ2-2, with 15 bases aligning to TRBD2. CDR1 is MNHNY and CDR2 is SVGAGI in the germline V gene (reference sequence). V lost 5 bases to trimming and J lost 9 bases; unmatched junction nucleotides: 4. This CDR3 is built from 15 residues. The CDR3 protein is CASSQGTSGGWELFF. CDR3 coding DNA: TGTGCCAGCAGTCAGGGGACTAGCGGGGGGTGGGAGCTGTTTTTT.

This clonotype appeared many times. The V gene is TRBV6-1, the J gene TRBJ1-1, with no clear D. Trimming removed 5 bases at V and 2 bases at J, with 6 bases between. Looked up from germline, CDR1 is MNHNS and CDR2 is SASEGT. The CDR3 has 12 residues. Here the CDR3 reads CASSHGNTEAFF. The CDR3 nucleotides are TGTGCCAGCAGTCACGGCAACACTGAAGCTTTCTTT.

This clonotype was recorded only once. J is TRBJ1-2 and V is TRBV19, with 9 positions matching TRBD1. J lost 6 bases, V lost 9 bases, and 17 bases had no gene match. The germline CDR1 and CDR2 sequences are LNHDA and SQIVND (reference sequence). This CDR3 is built from 16 residues. Here the CDR3 DNA reads TGTGCCAGCAGTGGAGGGACAGGGCTCTATGATGATGGCTACACCTTC. Protein sequence: CASSGGTGLYDDGYTF. Supplemented by reference TRBV19 and TRBJ1-2, the full variable domain reads DGGITQSPKYLFRKEGQNVTLSCEQNLNHDAMYWYRQDPGQGLRLIYYSQIVNDFQKGDIAEGYSVSREKKESFPLTVTSAQKNPTAFYLCASSGGTGLYDDGYTFGSGTRLTVV.

The sample holds a few counts of this clonotype. The chain has TRBV30 and TRBJ1-2; 7 bases agree with TRBD1. The CDR3 runs 12 residues. The trim removed 7 bases at V and 8 bases at J, leaving 10 bases unmatched. Germline V gene data show CDR1 as GTSNPN and CDR2 as SVGIG (reference sequence). The CDR3 sequence is CASKLTGDGYTF. The CDR3 nucleotides read TGTGCCTCGAAGCTTACAGGGGACGGCTACACCTTC. Based on the CDR3 plus reference TRBV30 and TRBJ1-2, the full variable domain is SQTIHQWPATLVQPVGSPLSLECTVEGTSNPNLYWYRQAAGRGLQLLFYSVGIGQISSEVPQNLSASRPQDRQFILSSKKLLLSDSGFYLCASKLTGDGYTFGSGTRLTVV.

The chain's CDR3 is CASSSQDTGGPEGETQYF. DNA for the CDR3: TGTGCCAGCAGCAGCCAAGATACGGGGGGGCCGGAGGGAGAGACCCAGTACTTC. The chain couples TRBV11-2 to TRBJ2-5; TRBD2 matches 8 bases. Germline CDR1 and CDR2: SGHAT and FQNNGV. CDR3 length equals 18 residues. After removal of 5 bases from V and 4 bases from J, the junction contained 18 bases not matched to a gene.

As for this clonotype: A much more abundant neighbour one base away suggests this may be a read error. The J gene is TRBJ2-6, the V gene TRBV19; the D gene is possibly TRBD1 (5 bases). This CDR3 has 16 amino acids. Looked up from germline, CDR1 is LNHDA and CDR2 is SQIVND (reference sequence). V lost 5 bases and J lost 4, with 15 bases in between. The CDR3 sequence is CASSPVTGTGANVLTF. The CDR3 region has the DNA TGTGCCAGTAGTCCCGTCACAGGTACAGGGGCCAACGTCCTGACTTTC.

The table lists this clonotype with many counts. The chain has TRBV10-3 and TRBJ2-2; 9 bases match TRBD1. Germline assignment: CDR1 ENHRY and CDR2 SYGVKD. V trimming: 8 bases; J trimming: 5 bases; junction bases outside the gene matches: 6. The CDR3 totals 14 residues. CDR3 in DNA: TGTGCCATCGGAAGGACAGGGGAGACCGGGGAGCTGTTTTTT. This sequence encodes CAIGRTGETGELFF.

The chain recombines TRBV4-3 with TRBJ1-1; 7 bases fit TRBD1. This CDR3 contains 15 residues. The germline CDR1 and CDR2 sequences are LGHNA and YSLEER. V was pared by 4 bases and J by 2 bases, with 7 bases of the junction left unmatched. CDR3 DNA: TGCGCCAGCAGCCGAACAGGGGCCGGAAACACTGAAGCTTTCTTT. Protein: CASSRTGAGNTEAFF.

This clonotype occurred many times. The rearrangement links TRBV7-6 to TRBJ1-3; 11 bases fit TRBD1. Germline V gene data show CDR1 as SGHVS and CDR2 as FNYEAQ. This CDR3 is 16 amino acids long. The V and J ends lost 3 bases and 2 bases, in that order; junction bases with no gene match: 3. DNA for the CDR3: TGTGCCAGCAGCTTGGGGACAGGGGGGGCTGGAAACACCATATATTTT. The encoded protein is CASSLGTGGAGNTIYF.

V gene TRBV7-2 combines with J gene TRBJ1-1; D gene unclear. The V end was cut by 6 bases, the J end by 1 base, with 15 bases between. The CDR3 is made up of 15 amino acids. Germline CDR1 is SGHTA and CDR2 is FQGNSA. Here the CDR3 DNA reads TGTGCCAGCAGAGCTGGGGAGCTACCGAACACTGAAGCTTTCTTT. Residues: CASRAGELPNTEAFF.

This clonotype was seen ten or more times. This chain connects TRBV29-1 to TRBJ1-2; perhaps TRBD1 as D (5 bases). The CDR3 length is 14 residues. The ends were cut back, 1 base at V and 8 bases at J, with 17 bases in the middle. CDR1 SQVTM and CDR2 ANQGSEA come from the germline V gene. The CDR3 nucleotides read TGCAGCGTTGAAGCCCGGTTGGGGCGCGCCGGCTACACCTTC. Amino acid sequence: CSVEARLGRAGYTF.

This sequence joins TRBV30 and TRBJ1-5, with TRBD1 matching 7 bases. The CDR3 sequence is 13 residues long. J lost 4 bases, V lost 0 bases, and 0 bases had no gene match. CDR1 is GTSNPN and CDR2 is SVGIG in the germline V gene (reference sequence). The CDR3 reads CAWSVQGNQPQHF. Here the CDR3 DNA reads TGTGCCTGGAGTGTACAGGGGAATCAGCCCCAGCATTTT.

This clonotype was picked up a small number of times. The gene calls are TRBV5-5 and TRBJ1-1; D unclear. V was clipped by 2 bases and J by 3 bases, with 20 bases between them. This CDR3 has 17 residues. Germline V gene sequence: CDR1 SGHKS, CDR2 YYEKEE (reference sequence). The CDR3 spells CASSFDPSPLWDTEAFF. The CDR3 DNA reads as TGTGCCAGCAGCTTCGACCCAAGTCCGTTGTGGGACACTGAAGCTTTCTTT.

This clonotype was recorded many times. The chain carries TRBV7-9 and TRBJ2-7; the match to TRBD1 covers 8 bases. The CDR3 runs 15 residues. J was trimmed by 4 bases and V by 3 bases; bases with no gene match: 8. Germline CDR1 SEHNR, CDR2 FQNEAQ (reference sequence). CDR3 coding DNA: TGTGCCAGCAGCTTCTCGGACAGGGCGGCATACGAGCAGTACTTC. It codes for CASSFSDRAAYEQYF.

The V gene is TRBV19, the J gene TRBJ2-2, with a weak D call TRBD1 (6 bases). This CDR3 is built from 15 residues. The ends were cut back, 6 bases at V and 7 bases at J, with 18 bases in the middle. Germline CDR1 LNHDA, CDR2 SQIVND (reference sequence). The CDR3 coding sequence is TGTGCCAGTAGCCCCCTACAGGGACGGGGCGGGGAGCTGTTTTTT. This encodes CASSPLQGRGGELFF.

Concerning this clonotype: Because the CDR3 is missing its conserved closing phenylalanine or tryptophan, this is likely a read error. It is unclear where the CDR3 begins or ends on the DNA, so no DNA is shown, and the CDR3 is as TCRdb lists it. The gene calls are TRBV5-1 and TRBJ2-5; the D call TRBD1 from the table was never checked on the DNA. Per the germline V gene, CDR1 is SGHRS and CDR2 is YFSETQ. The CDR3 has 11 amino acids, counting both end residues. CDR3 amino acids: CASSIPWGTAL.

This clonotype was detected a few times. The CDR3 DNA sequence: TGTGCCAGCAGCTTAACGGGGCAGGCGGCAGAGACCCAGTACTTC. Translating it yields CASSLTGQAAETQYF. The chain carries TRBV7-2 and TRBJ2-5, with D possibly being TRBD1 or TRBD2 (5 bases each). CDR1 is SGHTA and CDR2 is FQGNSA in the germline V gene. The CDR3 consists of 15 residues. Deletions cut 2 bases from V and 4 bases from J, with 14 bases between.